One sample yielded the 20 T cell receptor beta chains listed below, sequenced in a study of T cells in Graves' hyperthyroidism and ophthalmopathy. It was RNA transcripts that yielded the amplified TCR beta CDR3 regions. The HTBI set primed first-round TCR CDR3 RT-PCR. TCRdb re-derived calls from the multiplex PCR reads in MiXCR, one entry per CDR3 protein. The sample comprises fewer than 450,000 distinct CDR3 sequences, about 15% of which are singletons, and approximately 33% rests with the top ten. The sequenced sample was blood. These receptors were obtained from a woman in her twenties or thirties with Graves' hyperthyroidism that later progressed to Graves' ophthalmopathy.

This clonotype was counted at least ten times. The CDR3 DNA reads as TGTGCCAGCAGCCGCGTGTGGGTGGACGGGGAGCTGTTTTTT. It encodes CASSRVWVDGELFF. The chain employs TRBV6-1 and TRBJ2-2; the D is unclear. CDR3 length equals 14 residues. CDR1 MNHNS and CDR2 SASEGT come from the germline V gene. Deletions cut 6 bases from V and 7 bases from J, with 15 bases between.

This clonotype was observed a handful of times. The CDR3 loop is CASSASRAIFDYGYTF. Here the CDR3 DNA reads TGTGCCAGCAGTGCCTCCAGGGCTATATTTGACTATGGCTACACCTTC. The rearrangement uses TRBV28 and TRBJ1-2; a weak D match, TRBD1 (5 bases). V gave up 5 bases and J gave up 3 bases, with 19 bases separating them. The CDR3 length is 16 residues. From germline, CDR1 is MDHEN and CDR2 SYDVKM.

The chain is built from TRBV7-2 and TRBJ2-7, with 12 nucleotides matching TRBD2. Germline-derived CDR1 and CDR2 are SGHTA and FQGNSA. The CDR3 runs to 18 residues. J was trimmed by 3 bases and V by 1 base; bases with no gene match: 10. CDR3 bases: TGTGCCAGCAGCTTAGATTTAATGGGACTAGCGGGTTACTACGAGCAGTACTTC. Translated: CASSLDLMGLAGYYEQYF. The complete variable domain, with remaining parts taken from reference TRBV7-2 and TRBJ2-7, reads GAGVSQSPSNKVTEKGKDVELRCDPISGHTALYWYRQSLGQGLEFLIYFQGNSAPDKSGLPSDRFSAERTGGSVSTLTIQRTQQEDSAVYLCASSLDLMGLAGYYEQYFGPGTRLTVT.

Many counts were recorded for this clonotype. The rearrangement uses TRBV9 and TRBJ2-7; D possibly corresponds to TRBD2 (7 bases). This CDR3 has 22 residues. Germline CDR1 is SGDLS and CDR2 is YYNGEE. V was shortened by 4 bases and J by 3 bases, with 38 bases between the two germline ends. CDR3: CASSPPAAGAKKGGSGYYEQYF. The CDR3 DNA sequence: TGTGCCAGCAGCCCCCCGGCGGCGGGAGCAAAAAAAGGGGGATCTGGATACTACGAGCAGTACTTC. The variable domain in full, with the rest retrieved from reference TRBV9 and TRBJ2-7, is DSGVTQTPKHLITATGQRVTLRCSPRSGDLSVYWYQQSLDQGLQFLIQYYNGEERAKGNILERFSAQQFPDLHSELNLSSLELGDSALYFCASSPPAAGAKKGGSGYYEQYFGPGTRLTVT.

This clonotype was seen many times. The V gene is TRBV5-1, the J gene TRBJ2-7, with D maybe TRBD1 (6 bases). CDR3 length equals 19 residues. Deletions cut 0 bases from V and 4 bases from J, with 26 bases between. Per the germline V gene, CDR1 is SGHRS and CDR2 is YFSETQ. CDR3 nucleotides: TGCGCCAGCAGCTTGGATCCCCCAGAGACGGACAGTGCAAAGTACGAGCAGTACTTC. Its protein product is CASSLDPPETDSAKYEQYF.

The chain is built from TRBV28 and TRBJ2-4; 12 bases fit TRBD2. Germline trimming cut 8 bases from V and 1 base from J; bases unmatched to any gene: 12. Germline CDR1 MDHEN, CDR2 SYDVKM. The CDR3 sequence is 18 residues long. In DNA, the CDR3 is TGTGCCAGCCATGGGGCTAGCGGGGGGGCTTGGGCCAAAAACATTCAGTACTTC. Translation: CASHGASGGAWAKNIQYF.

CDR3 sequence: CATSAAGQNTEAFF. The CDR3, as DNA: TGTGCCACCAGTGCCGCGGGCCAGAACACTGAAGCTTTCTTT. V gene TRBV24-1 combines with J gene TRBJ1-1; D is unclear. Germline CDR1 reads KGHDR; CDR2 reads SFDVKD. Deletions cut 5 bases from V and 1 base from J, with 10 bases between. The CDR3 extends over 14 amino acids.

This clonotype was observed a handful of times. The chain combines TRBV4-1 with TRBJ1-6, with 7 nucleotides matching TRBD1. Losses at the gene ends were 1 base for V and 10 bases for J; bases not matched to a gene: 7. Germline values: CDR1 MGHRA, CDR2 YSYEKL. The CDR3 spans 15 residues. CDR3 sequence (DNA): TGCGCCAGCAGCCAAGCGACAGGGTTTCGCTCACCCCTCCACTTT. Translated: CASSQATGFRSPLHF.

The CDR3 protein is CASSLDRVNTGELFF. CDR3 sequence (DNA): TGTGCCAGCAGCTTAGATAGGGTGAACACCGGGGAGCTGTTTTTT. The chain combines TRBV7-2 with TRBJ2-2; D remains unclear. Germline V gene data show CDR1 as SGHTA and CDR2 as FQGNSA. Deletions cut 1 base from V and 1 base from J, with 7 bases between. The length of the CDR3 is 15 residues. The full variable domain, its missing parts supplied by reference TRBV7-2 and TRBJ2-2, is GAGVSQSPSNKVTEKGKDVELRCDPISGHTALYWYRQSLGQGLEFLIYFQGNSAPDKSGLPSDRFSAERTGGSVSTLTIQRTQQEDSAVYLCASSLDRVNTGELFFGEGSRLTVL.

In its sample, this clonotype was seen many times. Here the CDR3 reads CASTSLGTGEQYF. Written as DNA, the CDR3 is TGTGCCAGCACATCCCTGGGGACAGGGGAGCAGTACTTC. This sequence joins TRBV28 and TRBJ2-7, with 9 bases aligning to TRBD1. This CDR3 spans 13 amino acids. Germline CDR1 and CDR2: MDHEN and SYDVKM. The J segment lost 7 bases and the V segment lost 7 bases, leaving 8 bases of the junction unmatched.

This clonotype was recorded a few times. The chain uses TRBV19 and TRBJ1-5, with 10 nucleotides matching TRBD1. The V and J ends lost 5 bases and 3 bases, in that order; junction bases with no gene match: 22. Per the germline V gene, CDR1 is LNHDA and CDR2 is SQIVND (reference sequence). This CDR3 contains 21 residues. The chain's CDR3 is CASSQRQGAWGNPRANQPQHF. CDR3 DNA sequence: TGTGCCAGTAGTCAACGACAGGGGGCTTGGGGGAACCCTCGAGCCAATCAGCCCCAGCATTTT.

This clonotype occurred many times. The chain has TRBV5-1 and TRBJ1-4; D ambiguous. Trimming stripped 4 bases from V and 0 bases from J, with 13 bases between. Germline assignment: CDR1 SGHRS and CDR2 YFSETQ. The length of the CDR3 is 16 residues. The CDR3 DNA reads as TGCGCCAGCAGCCCAACCGGTGATGCAACTAATGAAAAACTGTTTTTT. Amino acid sequence: CASSPTGDATNEKLFF.

The chain links TRBV2 to TRBJ2-3; D remains unclear. The V end was cut by 7 bases, the J end by 0 bases, with 11 bases between. Germline V gene sequence: CDR1 SNHLY, CDR2 FYNNEI. This CDR3 has 14 amino acids. The CDR3 reads CASNNRASTDTQYF. The CDR3 DNA reads as TGTGCCAGCAATAACAGAGCGAGCACAGATACGCAGTATTTT.

This rearrangement joins TRBV12-3 or TRBV12-4 to TRBJ1-1, with D possibly TRBD1 on 6 matching bases. This CDR3 is 14 amino acids long. Trimming stripped 5 bases from V and 4 bases from J, with 14 bases between. The CDR3 reads CASSRGARATEAFF. The CDR3 nucleotides are TGTGCCAGCAGTCGGGGGGCGCGGGCCACTGAAGCTTTCTTT.

The chain couples TRBV11-2 to TRBJ1-2; D call uncertain. V lost 2 bases to trimming and J lost 3 bases, with 16 bases between them. This CDR3 has 16 residues. Per germline, CDR1 SGHAT and CDR2 FQNNGV. CDR3 DNA sequence: TGTGCCAGCAGCTTAAGCGGTGGTAAGGGTGACTATGGCTACACCTTC. This encodes CASSLSGGKGDYGYTF.

This clonotype has a handful of counts. The CDR3 protein is CASSLAAGGEQFF. In DNA, the CDR3 is TGTGCCAGCAGCTTAGCCGCAGGCGGAGAGCAGTTCTTC. The gene calls are TRBV7-8 and TRBJ2-1; D gene ambiguous. V lost 0 bases, J lost 10 bases, and 10 bases lay in between. From germline, CDR1 is SGHVS and CDR2 FQNEAQ. The CDR3 runs to 13 residues.

The rearrangement links TRBV5-1 to TRBJ1-2; 11 nucleotides agree with TRBD1. The CDR3 runs 18 residues. Germline CDR1 and CDR2: SGHRS and YFSETQ. The junction had 14 bases not matched to a gene; V was cut back by 5 bases and J by 2 bases. CDR3 DNA: TGCGCCAGCAGTTCCCGGACAGGGGGCTCCGAGGAAAACTATGGCTACACCTTC. Translating it yields CASSSRTGGSEENYGYTF.

This clonotype was seen repeatedly, ten times or more. The CDR3, as DNA: TGTGCCAGCAGCCAGGGAACGGCTGGAAACACCATATATTTT. Its translation: CASSQGTAGNTIYF. The V gene is TRBV3-1, the J gene TRBJ1-3; D unresolved. The germline V and J ends were trimmed by 3 bases and 2 bases, with 8 bases remaining between them. CDR3 size: 14 residues. Germline V gives CDR1 LGHDT, CDR2 YNNKEL (reference sequence). Based on the CDR3 plus reference TRBV3-1 and TRBJ1-3, the full variable domain is DTAVSQTPKYLVTQMGNDKSIKCEQNLGHDTMYWYKQDSKKFLKIMFSYNNKELIINETVPNRFSPKSPDKAHLNLHINSLELGDSAVYFCASSQGTAGNTIYFGEGSWLTVV.

There are many counts of this clonotype. This chain joins TRBV6-5 and TRBJ1-3, with unresolved D. In germline, CDR1 is MNHEY, CDR2 SVGAGI. V gave up 0 bases and J gave up 2 bases, with 11 bases separating them. The CDR3 totals 16 residues. CDR3 protein: CASSYSPGVPGNTIYF. The CDR3 DNA is TGTGCCAGCAGTTACTCGCCAGGAGTACCTGGAAACACCATATATTTT.

This clonotype showed up just once. V gene TRBV5-1 combines with J gene TRBJ1-1; 8 bases fit TRBD1. The length of the CDR3 is 15 residues. Germline V gene sequence: CDR1 SGHRS, CDR2 YFSETQ. The junction had 10 bases not matched to a gene; V was cut back by 4 bases and J by 5 bases. The CDR3 DNA is TGCGCCAGCAGCCAACAGACAGGGGAAAGAACTGAAGCTTTCTTT. Residues: CASSQQTGERTEAFF.